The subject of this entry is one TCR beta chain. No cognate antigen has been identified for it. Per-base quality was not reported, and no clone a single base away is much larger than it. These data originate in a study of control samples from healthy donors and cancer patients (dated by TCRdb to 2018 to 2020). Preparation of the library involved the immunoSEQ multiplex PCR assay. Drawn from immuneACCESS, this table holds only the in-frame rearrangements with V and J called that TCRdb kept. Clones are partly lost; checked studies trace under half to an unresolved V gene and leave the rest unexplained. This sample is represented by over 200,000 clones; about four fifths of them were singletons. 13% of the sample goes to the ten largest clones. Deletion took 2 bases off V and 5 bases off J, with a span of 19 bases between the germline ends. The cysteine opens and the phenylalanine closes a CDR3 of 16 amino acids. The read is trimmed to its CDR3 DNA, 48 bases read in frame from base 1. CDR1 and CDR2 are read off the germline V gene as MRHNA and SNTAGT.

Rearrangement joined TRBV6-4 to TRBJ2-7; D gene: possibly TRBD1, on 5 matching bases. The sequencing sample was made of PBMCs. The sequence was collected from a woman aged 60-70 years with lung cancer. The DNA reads TGTGCCAGCAGTGACAGGGGAAAGGTGGTTTGCCACGAGCAGTACTTC. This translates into CASSDRGKVVCHEQYF.